This paragraph covers one T cell receptor (beta chain) sequence. This clone has more than one count but fewer than ten. What this receptor recognizes is not known. No qualities accompany the bases; no much larger clone lies one base away. These data come from a study of CD8+ T cells in alopecia areata (dated by TCRdb to the late 2010s). About the investigation overall: The treated patients, all with moderate-to-severe alopecia areata, were enrolled in an open-label pilot trial of oral tofacitinib given at 5 to 10 mg twice daily. Patients stayed on tofacitinib for 6 to 18 months and then had 6 months of follow-up off drug so that delayed response and recurrence could be assessed. For the treated patients, the SALT score, which quantifies what percentage of scalp surface area is affected, served as the measure of disease severity. High-throughput TCRbeta sequencing was used to examine T cell clonal expansion in alopecia areata in both the C3H/HeJ mouse model and human patients. Human TCRbeta sequencing covered scalp tissue and sorted CD4+ and CD8+ peripheral blood T cells from patchy and totalis/universalis alopecia areata patients and healthy controls. Biopsies were taken from tofacitinib-treated patients at baseline and again at 4 and 24 weeks into treatment, and several of those patients also had a later scalp biopsy. Clonality in the scalp was compared among normal scalp (n=4), patchy alopecia areata scalp (n=8), and alopecia totalis/universalis scalp (n=8). RNA was obtained with the PAXgene miRNA kit for fixed scalp, the miRNeasy kit for PBMCs, and the RNeasy kit for mouse skin. TCRbeta CDR3 regions were amplified by immunoSEQ multiplex PCR with 35 Vbeta forward and 13 Jbeta reverse primers. What the work shows at the level of the full study, not this receptor alone: Unlike mouse skin, where gammadelta T cells dominate, normal human skin contains resident alphabeta T cells that get sequenced too, which complicates analysis of the scalp TCR repertoire. TCR sequences shared between patients were less clear than in mice, possibly partly because of HLA diversity in the patient population. Compared with normal scalp, lesional scalp, particularly in alopecia totalis/universalis, had higher clonality and more expanded CD8+ clones, which suggests antigenic drive. Because the treated cohort was small and included a single nonresponder, larger studies are needed to assess links between baseline CD8+ expansion and response. During tofacitinib treatment, many expanded lesional clones remained in scalp and blood, and this persistence may partly explain relapse after treatment is stopped. Scalp clonality and the number of expanded CD8+ clones among the top 100 scalp clones were significantly decreased by tofacitinib.

The sample's time point label is to be understood as: about 25 weeks on oral tofacitinib. The treatment or condition label of this sample denotes: oral pan-JAK inhibitor, 5-10 mg twice daily. Lesional scalp punch biopsies and peripheral blood were collected from alopecia areata patients. PBMCs were separated by density centrifugation and stained for CD3, CD4 and CD8, after which CD4+ and CD8+ T cells were sorted on a FACSAria. Libraries were built with the immunoSEQ multiplex PCR assay. To provide template for TCR sequencing, every sample had RNA extracted and reverse transcribed into cDNA. SuperScript III was used for first-strand cDNA synthesis, primed with a 2:1 mix of oligo-dT and random hexamers. A synthetic immune receptor repertoire was used to assess amplification bias, and residual bias was removed computationally. For the original study's pipeline: After raw reads were preprocessed to remove errors, the CDR3 was defined following IMGT conventions as running from the conserved cysteine to phenylalanine. Clonality was calculated as 1 minus Shannon entropy normalized by log2 of the number of productive unique TCRs. Scalp TCRbeta sequences were cross-referenced with sorted blood CD4 and CD8 repertoires so that the CD4 or CD8 identity of scalp clones could be inferred. This is the immuneACCESS table as TCRdb keeps it, with only in-frame sequences that have V and J called. A part of the clones is gone; compared with another copy, unresolved V genes explain less than half, and the rest is unexplained. The V and J calls and clone size come from that table; D and trimming were worked out from the DNA. This sample lists over 95,000 clones; approximately 55% were detected once. The top ten hold 3% to 4% of the sample.

CDR1 and CDR2, per the germline V gene (reference sequence), are LNHDA and SQIVND. The CDR3 numbers 13 residues from cysteine through phenylalanine. The sequence is cut down to CDR3 DNA, 39 bases in frame from base 1. V and J are truncated by 2 bases and 5 bases respectively, leaving an intervening sequence of 7 bases. The receptor was derived from a human donor with alopecia areata. The sample was CD4+ T cells sorted from blood, taken at week 24, from a patient treated with tofacitinib. The sequence links TRBV19 to TRBJ1-5; the D gene remains uncertain. The DNA is as follows: TGTGCCAGTAGTATAAGGTATGATCAGCCCCAGCATTTT. Translated, this is CASSIRYDQPQHF.